These T cell receptor beta chains were read from a single sample in a study of T cells in Graves' hyperthyroidism and ophthalmopathy. TCRdb independently ran MiXCR on the multiplex PCR reads; one entry per CDR3 protein. The data hold some 510,000 distinct CDR3 sequences, with under 25% observed a single time. The sample consisted of blood. These receptors originate from a man younger than 35 with Graves' hyperthyroidism. CDR3s include the opening cysteine and the closing phenylalanine or tryptophan.

len: 12; v_gene: TRBV30; CDR3aa: CAWSGEYYGYTF
len: 16; v_gene: TRBV11-2; CDR3aa: CASSFGSSGPSYEQYF
len: 15; v_gene: TRBV28; CDR3aa: CASSFTYRGHGEQYF
len: 12; v_gene: TRBV20-1; CDR3aa: CSARGSADEQYF
len: 15; v_gene: TRBV7-2; CDR3aa: CASSPGRVSNQPQHF
len: 15; v_gene: TRBV6-2/TRBV6-3; CDR3aa: CASSYSRGGPYEQYF
len: 14; v_gene: TRBV6-1; CDR3aa: CASTLTGKNTEAFF
len: 16; v_gene: TRBV4-1; CDR3aa: CASSQGPGQGAQPQHF
len: 14; v_gene: TRBV15; CDR3aa: CATSIGQGGSEQYF
len: 14; v_gene: TRBV6-2/TRBV6-3; CDR3aa: CASTQVYSNQPQHF
len: 13; v_gene: TRBV19; CDR3aa: CASRTSGKETQYF
len: 14; v_gene: TRBV12-3/TRBV12-4; CDR3aa: CASSSGLQVYGYTF
len: 14; v_gene: TRBV10-2; CDR3aa: CASSLRQAAGELFF
len: 16; v_gene: TRBV6-1; CDR3aa: CASSEAGAVSGNTIYF
len: 15; v_gene: TRBV12-3/TRBV12-4; CDR3aa: CASSLAQGGRNTIYF
len: 15; v_gene: TRBV6-5; CDR3aa: CASSYQGTGGTEAFF